This T cell receptor beta chain was identified in a study of technical replicates of blood from several donors. Profiling relied on immunoSEQ multiplex PCR, and the TCRdb table lists in-frame clones only, not all of them. The data contain roughly 70,000 clones, approximately 94% of them singletons. The ends were cut back, 3 bases at V and 2 bases at J, with 20 bases in the middle. The CDR3 totals 18 residues. The germline V gene has CDR1 SEHNR and CDR2 FQNEAQ (reference sequence). This receptor was taken from a human donor in good health. The V call is TRBV7-9, the J call TRBJ2-1, with a possible D match to TRBD2 (6 bases). The sequencing sample was made of T cells isolated from PBMCs. CDR3 residues: CASSLPFGGAGPYNEQFF. Here the CDR3 DNA reads TGTGCCAGCAGCTTGCCATTCGGCGGGGCAGGTCCCTACAATGAGCAGTTCTTC.